This T cell receptor beta chain was retrieved from a study of cytomegalovirus exposure and HLA in healthy donors. Broader study findings: In a later analysis, compared with equally common non-associated chains, HLA-associated beta chains were more expanded. A list of about 180 TCR beta chains associated with cytomegalovirus was given. TCR beta sequences reportedly predicted the HLA-A and HLA-B alleles of most subjects accurately.

To note about this clone: Its antigen is undetermined.

The PCR had 60 Vbeta and 13 Jbeta primers. Produced via immunoSEQ multiplex PCR; TCRdb's table is partial and in-frame only. The top ten hold 1% to 1.5% of the sample, which has about 140,000 clones, 55% to 80% seen once. This clonotype was obtained from a middle-aged woman in good health and CMV-seronegative. The source material was PBMCs.

The CDR3 coding sequence is TGCGCCAGCAGCTTGGACCCGGGACAGGGGATGAACGAGCAGTACTTC. Translated, it gives CASSLDPGQGMNEQYF. The gene calls are TRBV5-1 and TRBJ2-7, with 10 bases lining up with TRBD1. Germline CDR1 SGHRS, CDR2 YFSETQ. The CDR3 loop spans 16 amino acids. J lost 5 bases, V lost 0 bases, and 8 bases had no gene match.